This T cell receptor beta chain came from a study of cytomegalovirus exposure and HLA in healthy donors. The donors were in the approximately 120-subject validation cohort, distinct from the 666-subject first cohort. Only in-frame clones appear in the TCRdb table, and some are missing; sequencing was by immunoSEQ multiplex PCR. Of roughly 50,000 clones in the sample, 90% were seen once. On this clone itself: Its target is not known.

Study-level points and caveats: While the bulk of TCR sequences proved rare, some public TCRs turned up in many donors. Confirmation was obtained in vitro that a few CMV-associated chains are specific for CMV antigens.

Trimming took 1 base from V and 9 from J; bases not matched to a gene: 8. The CDR3 covers 15 residues. In germline, CDR1 is SGHTA, CDR2 FQGNSA. The sequenced sample consisted of PBMCs. This clonotype was obtained from a man aged 18 to 29 in good health and CMV-seronegative. The genes are TRBV7-2 and TRBJ2-7; 11 bases line up with TRBD2. CDR3 nucleotides: TGTGCCAGCAGCTTAGTTAATGCTAGCGGGAGGAGGCAGTACTTC. Its translation: CASSLVNASGRRQYF.